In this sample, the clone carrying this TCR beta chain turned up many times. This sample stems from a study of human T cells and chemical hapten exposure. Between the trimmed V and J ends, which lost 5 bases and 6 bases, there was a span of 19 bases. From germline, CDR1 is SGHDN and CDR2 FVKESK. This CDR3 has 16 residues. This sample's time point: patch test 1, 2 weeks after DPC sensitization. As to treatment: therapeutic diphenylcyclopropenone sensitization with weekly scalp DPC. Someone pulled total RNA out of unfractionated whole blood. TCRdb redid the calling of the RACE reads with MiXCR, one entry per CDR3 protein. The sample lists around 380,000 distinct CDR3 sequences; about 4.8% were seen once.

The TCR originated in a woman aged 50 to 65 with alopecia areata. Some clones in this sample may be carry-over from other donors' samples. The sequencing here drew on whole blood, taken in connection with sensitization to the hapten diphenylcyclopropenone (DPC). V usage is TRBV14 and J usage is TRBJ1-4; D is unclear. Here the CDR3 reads CASSFPRTDGYEKLFF. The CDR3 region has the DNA TGTGCCAGCAGCTTTCCTAGGACCGATGGTTATGAAAAACTGTTTTTT.